The T cell receptor beta chain under discussion was sequenced for a study of blood T cell repertoires in COVID-19 (dated by TCRdb to the early 2020s). For the wider study: Samples covering the acute and convalescent phases of COVID-19 were provided by collaborators in the United States, Italy and Spain. The material from the prospective study consisted of cDNA or gDNA derived from T cells, B-cell-depleted T cells, or PBMCs. The dataset comprised deeply sampled blood TCRbeta repertoires from subjects exposed to, actively infected with, or recovered from COVID-19. The repertoires were made available in a free public database intended to serve as a resource for research on the immune response to SARS-CoV-2. The samples were drawn from two sources: the first 160 participants of the ongoing ImmuneRACE study, and about 1,300 subjects contributed by 6 global collaborators. Sample metadata almost always included a de-identified subject ID, COVID-19 status, age in years and sex. Where available, HLA class I and class II types were obtained from metadata supplied by the sample provider rather than from assay-based typing.

In the case of this clone: Its recognized antigen is unknown. Base qualities are not at hand, and no much larger clone is one base apart.

The paper as a whole reports these results and caveats: How much clinical and demographic metadata was included differed by source and by participant, and the metadata was provided uncurated.

In the prospective study, participants were about 18 to 100 years old, resided in 24 geographic areas of the United States, and were enrolled through a virtual design. In the prospective study, participants were assigned to cohorts based on the clinical history participants reported in a screening survey and a study questionnaire. Recovered participants in ImmuneRACE Cohort 3 were defined by two consecutive negative NP/OP PCR tests, clearance by a healthcare professional, or resolution of symptoms. In the prospective study, whole blood, serum and a nasopharyngeal or oropharyngeal swab were collected from each participant by mobile phlebotomists. Prospective study participants could optionally give additional blood draws and questionnaires over a roughly 2-month period. Prospective study blood samples were shipped either frozen or at room temperature before DNA extraction. TCRbeta CDR3 regions were amplified from genomic DNA by means of the immunoSEQ Assay, a bias-controlled multiplex PCR. On the study's bioinformatics: The number of nucleated cells in each sample was estimated from the amplification of reference gene primers within the assay. To quantify the absolute abundance of each unique TCRbeta CDR3 rearrangement, sequence reads were collapsed and filtered. For each sample, productive Simpson clonality was calculated as the square root of Simpson's diversity index across productive rearrangements. This immuneACCESS table, as held by TCRdb, lists in-frame sequences with V and J called but not all clones. Of the missing ones, under half trace to an unresolved V gene in checked studies; the others have no known cause. The V and J calls and clone size are taken from that table; D and trimming were inferred from the DNA. In all, the sample holds fewer than 200,000 clones, and less than 85% of those were seen once. The ten largest make up approximately 4.7% of the sample.

The sample taken for sequencing was PBMCs or T cells enriched from blood (not recorded which). The clonotype comes from a woman between 45 and 65 years old who had recovered from COVID-19.

In nucleotide form, the sequence is TGCGCCAGCAGCCAAGATCCTAGGGGAACTGAAGCTTTCTTT. This codes for CASSQDPRGTEAFF. The V and J genes are TRBV4-1 and TRBJ1-1; perhaps TRBD1 is the D gene, with 5 bases matching. CDR1 and CDR2 (MGHRA, YSYEKL) derive from the germline V gene. V is pared back by 0 bases and J by 5 bases, with 10 bases lying between the germline termini. Counted from cysteine to phenylalanine, this CDR3 has 14 amino acids. Only the CDR3 DNA stays, 42 bases, in frame from base 1.